This T cell receptor (beta chain) is drawn from a study of T cell responses to AZD1222 COVID-19 vaccine. V gave up 5 bases and J gave up 6 bases, with 11 bases separating them. In germline, CDR1 is LNHDA, CDR2 SQIVND (reference sequence). This CDR3 has 14 amino acids. Details on this clone: The antigen is undetermined.

Data came from immunoSEQ multiplex PCR; TCRdb stores just in-frame clones and leaves some out. The table lists around 180,000 clones, 90% to 95% of them singletons. Points from the study as a whole: Spike was spanned by vaccine-associated CD4 TCRs, with dominance at 160-218 and 743-854. Donors were mostly white British, more females; clonal diversity possibly underestimated. After two AZD1222 doses, spike-specific TCR breadth and depth rose versus day 0.

This receptor was identified in an adult in good health. The rearrangement links TRBV19 to TRBJ1-6, with D maybe TRBD1 (5 bases). Sequencing used peripheral blood, obtained on day 0 of AZD1222 vaccination. CDR3 bases: TGTGCCAGTAGTGGCCGGGACCGTAATTCACCCCTCCACTTT. It is translated as CASSGRDRNSPLHF.